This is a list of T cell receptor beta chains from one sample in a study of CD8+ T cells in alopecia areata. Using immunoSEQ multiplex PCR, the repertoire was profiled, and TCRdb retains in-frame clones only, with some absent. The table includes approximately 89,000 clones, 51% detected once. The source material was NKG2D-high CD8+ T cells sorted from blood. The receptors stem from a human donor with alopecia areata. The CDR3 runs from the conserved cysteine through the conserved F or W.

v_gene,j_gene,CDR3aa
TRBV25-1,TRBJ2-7,CASSEWDSGEQYF
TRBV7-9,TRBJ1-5,CASSQQGSNQPQHF
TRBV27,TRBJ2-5,CASSFGDTGETQYF
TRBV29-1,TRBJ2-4,CSVSGERRNIQYF
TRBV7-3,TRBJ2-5,CASSTSGSGETQYF
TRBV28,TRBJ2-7,CASSFRQGVSGEQYF
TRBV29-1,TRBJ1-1,CSVEDHGPEAFF
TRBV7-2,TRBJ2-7,CASSARSYEQYF
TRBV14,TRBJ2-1,CASSQDNEQFF
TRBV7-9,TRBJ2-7,CASSMGGGYEQYF
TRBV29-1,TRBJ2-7,CSARQSSYEQYF
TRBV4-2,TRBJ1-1,CASSQVAAGGEAFF
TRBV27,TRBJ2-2,CASGQTTGANTGELFF
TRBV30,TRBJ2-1,CAWSLPTNNEQFF
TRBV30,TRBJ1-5,CAWSLQTNQPQHF
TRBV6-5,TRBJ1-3,CASRPGVLSGNTIYF
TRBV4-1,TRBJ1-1,CASSPWDSATGLTEAFF
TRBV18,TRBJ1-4,CASSLGVNEKLFF
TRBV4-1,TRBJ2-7,CASSLILGQDEQYF
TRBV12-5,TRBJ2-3,CASGFGRRTDTQYF
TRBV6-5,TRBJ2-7,CASSLSGEGYEQYF
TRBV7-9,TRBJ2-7,CASSLQGQMVYEQYF
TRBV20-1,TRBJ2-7,CSVPLGGEQYF